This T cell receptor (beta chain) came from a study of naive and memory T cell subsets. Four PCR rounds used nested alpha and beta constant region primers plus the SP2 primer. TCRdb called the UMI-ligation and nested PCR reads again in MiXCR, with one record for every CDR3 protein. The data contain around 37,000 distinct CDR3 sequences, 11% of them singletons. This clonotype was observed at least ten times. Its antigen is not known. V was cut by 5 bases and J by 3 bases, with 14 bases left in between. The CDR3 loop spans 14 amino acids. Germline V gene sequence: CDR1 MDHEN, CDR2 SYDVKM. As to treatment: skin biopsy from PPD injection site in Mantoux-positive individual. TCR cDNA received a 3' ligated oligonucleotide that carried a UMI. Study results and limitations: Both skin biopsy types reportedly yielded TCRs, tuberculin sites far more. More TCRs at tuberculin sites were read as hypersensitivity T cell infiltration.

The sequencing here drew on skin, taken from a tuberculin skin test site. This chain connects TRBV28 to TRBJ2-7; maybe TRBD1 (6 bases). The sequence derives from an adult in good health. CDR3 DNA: TGTGCCAGCAGTCCTCCCGAGGGGGTCTACGAGCAGTACTTC. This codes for CASSPPEGVYEQYF.